Listed below are T cell receptor beta chains from one sample, sequenced in a study of PD-1 blockade in mismatch repair-deficient tumors. Sequenced by immunoSEQ multiplex PCR; TCRdb stores in-frame clones only, minus some. Of about 68,000 clones listed, around 80% are singletons. Sequenced here: peripheral blood, sampled 2 weeks after starting pembrolizumab. The receptors here all came from an adult with mismatch repair-deficient cancer. Each CDR3 is given without its conserved first and last residue. Each record gives: V gene, CDR3 protein.

V gene: TRBV28; CDR3 protein: ASSLGQLRQF
V gene: TRBV6-6; CDR3 protein: ASSPTNSYNEQF
V gene: TRBV27; CDR3 protein: ASSLGTSGYEQY
V gene: TRBV2; CDR3 protein: ASSSLAGGYNEQF
V gene: TRBV9; CDR3 protein: ASSVARHPGSGYT
V gene: TRBV30; CDR3 protein: AWRAGTGDTGELF
V gene: TRBV18; CDR3 protein: ASSPPRRLGGYT
V gene: TRBV9; CDR3 protein: ASSPAAGEYYNEQF
V gene: TRBV18; CDR3 protein: ASSLAGTGVITEAF
V gene: TRBV6-5; CDR3 protein: ASSYPSGRQTGELF
V gene: TRBV18; CDR3 protein: ASSNRVEKLF
V gene: TRBV30; CDR3 protein: AWSITGARTEAF
V gene: TRBV7-6; CDR3 protein: ASSLAGNSYNEQF
V gene: TRBV7-8; CDR3 protein: ASSSQRGRGSNQPQH
V gene: TRBV11-2; CDR3 protein: ASSLDQAGRTDTQY
V gene: TRBV21-1; CDR3 protein: ASSKPGRRIQETQY
V gene: TRBV11-3; CDR3 protein: ASSFGGGASYNEQF
V gene: TRBV7-8; CDR3 protein: ASSLIRSAGRAPYNEQF
V gene: TRBV10-3; CDR3 protein: AIRPGTGGEAPTYEQY
V gene: TRBV6-4; CDR3 protein: ASSEGPVGYGYT
V gene: TRBV27; CDR3 protein: ASSLGKRGSRYEQY
V gene: TRBV25-1; CDR3 protein: ASSTEDPNPF
V gene: TRBV2; CDR3 protein: ASSAPREANEKLF
V gene: TRBV5-1; CDR3 protein: ASSLRDTQETQY
V gene: TRBV9; CDR3 protein: ASGQLAGSTDTQY
V gene: TRBV29-1; CDR3 protein: SVEGQQNTEAF
V gene: TRBV5-5; CDR3 protein: ASSLRAWTDYGYT
V gene: TRBV7-9; CDR3 protein: ASRLGQGAEGYT
V gene: TRBV29-1; CDR3 protein: SVKLAGRSYEQY
V gene: TRBV5-4; CDR3 protein: ASSPGSGYSYEQY
V gene: TRBV7-9; CDR3 protein: ASSPLRPRSSGANVLT
V gene: TRBV6-1; CDR3 protein: ASSAILGTAEAF
V gene: TRBV6-5; CDR3 protein: ASRIGTVDYEQY
V gene: TRBV7-6; CDR3 protein: ASSLGTGVPNEQY
V gene: TRBV10-2; CDR3 protein: ASSGEGPIYGYT
V gene: TRBV28; CDR3 protein: ASSVRQGADTEAF
V gene: TRBV29-1; CDR3 protein: SVERVSSYNEQF
V gene: TRBV5-6; CDR3 protein: ASSAFDRGSASSYNEQF
V gene: TRBV27; CDR3 protein: ASRGSSYEQY
V gene: TRBV6-4; CDR3 protein: ASSEPGGPFDTQY
V gene: TRBV5-1; CDR3 protein: ASSPTGGGQPQH
V gene: TRBV9; CDR3 protein: ASSVRGEGGRLNQNYGYT
V gene: TRBV5-1; CDR3 protein: ASSPDREQY
V gene: TRBV6-6; CDR3 protein: ASSLNRGRNYGYT
V gene: TRBV27; CDR3 protein: ASSLSSWNTGELF
V gene: TRBV7-9; CDR3 protein: ASSPTGGYGYT
V gene: TRBV5-1; CDR3 protein: ASSSVSTNEQF
V gene: TRBV7-9; CDR3 protein: ASSLDSGTGGTGELF
V gene: TRBV2; CDR3 protein: ASSEGNYGYT
V gene: TRBV7-8; CDR3 protein: ASSSLADRAYEQY
V gene: TRBV29-1; CDR3 protein: SGGQTNTGELF
V gene: TRBV6-5; CDR3 protein: ASSYSRTGGNYGYT
V gene: TRBV30; CDR3 protein: AWSGPVNTEAF